These T cell receptor beta chains were read from a single sample in a study of T cell responses to AZD1222 COVID-19 vaccine. Profiled with immunoSEQ multiplex PCR; TCRdb holds only in-frame clones, not every one. This table has more than 100,000 clones, approximately 85% appearing once. The sample consisted of peripheral blood, taken on day 0 of AZD1222 vaccination. Receptors originate from an adult in good health. The CDR3 runs from the conserved cysteine through the conserved F or W. The D gene is left open where the match is weak. Part of the rows lack a size; the others show once, few, many or a class for expanded clones.

clone size	V gene	J gene	D gene	CDR3 protein	CDR3 DNA
.	TRBV18	TRBJ2-2	TRBD1	CASSPRQGADTGELFF	TGTGCCAGCTCACCACGCCAGGGGGCGGACACCGGGGAGCTGTTTTTT
.	TRBV6-6	TRBJ1-5	TRBD1	CASGGTGGRNQPQHF	TGTGCCAGCGGGGGAACAGGGGGCCGCAATCAGCCCCAGCATTTT
.	TRBV7-8	TRBJ1-5	.	CASSLITGNQPQHF	TGTGCCAGCAGCTTAATAACAGGGAATCAGCCCCAGCATTTT
.	TRBV2	TRBJ1-1	TRBD1	CASTRPDREDTEAFF	TGTGCCAGCACCCGACCGGACAGGGAGGACACTGAAGCTTTCTTT
once	TRBV28	TRBJ2-5	.	CASSFGAEWETQYF	TGTGCCAGCAGTTTCGGAGCTGAGTGGGAGACCCAGTACTTC
once	TRBV27	TRBJ2-1	.	CASSWERAYNEQFF	TGTGCCAGCAGTTGGGAGAGAGCCTACAATGAGCAGTTCTTC
.	TRBV21-1	TRBJ1-2	.	CASSKGGTVNGYTF	TGTGCCAGCAGCAAAGGGGGGACAGTAAATGGCTACACCTTC
.	TRBV10-3	TRBJ1-1	.	CAISAPGETEAFF	TGTGCCATCAGTGCCCCGGGAGAGACTGAAGCTTTCTTT
once	TRBV30	TRBJ1-3	.	CASDPRGTGNTIYF	TGTGCCTCCGACCCCAGGGGAACTGGAAACACCATATATTTT
.	TRBV6-1	TRBJ1-5	.	CASSEVVPENQPQHF	TGTGCCAGCAGTGAAGTGGTGCCGGAAAATCAGCCCCAGCATTTT
.	TRBV29-1	TRBJ1-1	.	CSAGWNTEAFF	TGCAGCGCTGGATGGAACACTGAAGCTTTCTTT
.	TRBV7-9	TRBJ2-7	TRBD2	CASRPGTSGSYEQYF	TGTGCCAGCAGACCCGGGACTAGCGGCTCCTACGAGCAGTACTTC
.	TRBV12-2	TRBJ2-7	.	CASRLMGTLPLSYEQYF	TGTGCAAGTCGCCTAATGGGTACCCTACCCCTCTCCTACGAGCAGTACTTC
.	TRBV5-1	TRBJ1-1	.	CASSRQSYDLEAFF	TGCGCCAGCAGCCGCCAGAGTTATGATCTTGAAGCTTTCTTT
.	TRBV5-6	TRBJ1-6	.	CASSPPGAGNNSPLHF	TGTGCCAGCAGCCCCCCCGGAGCGGGCAATAATTCACCCCTCCACTTT
.	TRBV6-5	TRBJ2-1	TRBD1	CASSYVGQAGNEQFF	TGTGCCAGCAGTTACGTGGGACAGGCTGGGAATGAGCAGTTCTTC
.	TRBV9	TRBJ2-1	.	CASSGPLWNDEQFF	TGTGCCAGCAGCGGACCCCTATGGAACGATGAGCAGTTCTTC
once	TRBV12-3/TRBV12-4	TRBJ1-1	.	CASSYSGLTEAFF	TGTGCCAGCAGTTACTCAGGGTTGACTGAAGCTTTCTTT
.	TRBV4-1	TRBJ1-3	.	CASSPLTTVGTGNTIYF	TGCGCCAGCAGCCCCCTAACGACCGTGGGGACTGGAAACACCATATATTTT
.	TRBV14	TRBJ2-1	TRBD2	CASSQPSGGRNEQFF	TGTGCCAGCAGCCAGCCTAGCGGCGGTAGGAATGAGCAGTTCTTC
few	TRBV6-5	TRBJ2-1	.	CASRRPGTTNNEQFF	TGTGCCAGCAGGCGGCCCGGGACAACAAACAATGAGCAGTTCTTC
.	TRBV7-9	TRBJ2-3	.	CASSLGEYRIGDTQYF	TGTGCCAGCAGCTTAGGAGAGTACCGGATTGGGGATACGCAGTATTTT
.	TRBV30	TRBJ1-2	.	CAWTVGYGYTF	TGTGCCTGGACGGTGGGCTATGGCTACACCTTC
once	TRBV6-2/TRBV6-3	TRBJ1-5	.	CASSWAGGQPQHF	TGTGCCAGCAGTTGGGCCGGGGGTCAGCCCCAGCATTTT
.	TRBV28	TRBJ1-5	TRBD1	CASSFPRGVGQPQHF	TGTGCCAGCAGTTTCCCCAGGGGGGTGGGTCAGCCCCAGCATTTT
.	TRBV7-9	TRBJ2-7	TRBD1	CASSLFPGQGAYEQYF	TGTGCCAGCAGCTTATTTCCGGGACAGGGGGCTTACGAGCAGTACTTC
.	TRBV29-1	TRBJ2-7	.	CSVVRVNSYEQYF	TGCAGCGTTGTCAGGGTGAACTCCTACGAGCAGTACTTC
.	TRBV10-3	TRBJ1-6	.	CAISESNTARGSPLHF	TGTGCCATCAGTGAGTCGAATACGGCAAGGGGGTCACCCCTCCACTTT
.	TRBV19	TRBJ2-5	TRBD1	CASRQGSETQYF	TGTGCCAGTCGACAGGGAAGCGAGACCCAGTACTTC
.	TRBV27	TRBJ2-1	.	CASSIRQNPSDLEQFF	TGTGCCAGCAGTATAAGACAGAATCCTAGTGATTTGGAGCAGTTCTTC
.	TRBV27	TRBJ2-5	.	CASSPRVGGKETQYF	TGTGCCAGCAGTCCGAGGGTCGGCGGAAAAGAGACCCAGTACTTC
few	TRBV7-9	TRBJ2-6	.	CASSDSSGANVLTF	TGTGCCAGCAGCGACAGCTCTGGGGCCAACGTCCTGACTTTC
.	TRBV4-1	TRBJ1-5	.	CASSQDGQRNQPQHF	TGCGCCAGCAGCCAAGATGGACAGCGAAATCAGCCCCAGCATTTT
.	TRBV10-3	TRBJ1-2	.	CAIRGLSNYGYTF	TGTGCCATCAGAGGACTCAGTAACTATGGCTACACCTTC
.	TRBV5-8	TRBJ2-6	.	CATAHAGSGANVLTF	TGTGCCACAGCCCACGCCGGTAGTGGGGCCAACGTCCTGACTTTC
.	TRBV30	TRBJ2-7	TRBD1	CAWSEQGIYEQYF	TGTGCCTGGAGTGAACAGGGGATTTACGAGCAGTACTTC
few	TRBV3-1/TRBV3-2	TRBJ1-4	.	CASSQRADFSTNEKLFF	TGTGCCAGCAGCCAAAGGGCAGATTTCTCAACTAATGAAAAACTGTTTTTT
.	TRBV7-9	TRBJ1-1	.	CASSWIGGGTEAFF	TGTGCCAGCAGCTGGATAGGTGGAGGGACTGAAGCTTTCTTT
.	TRBV28	TRBJ2-5	TRBD2	CASSLRLAGVDKTQYF	TGTGCCAGCAGTTTAAGGCTAGCGGGGGTTGATAAGACCCAGTACTTC
few	TRBV7-9	TRBJ2-1	.	CASSLGGNYNEQFF	TGTGCCAGCAGCTTAGGCGGGAACTACAATGAGCAGTTCTTC
.	TRBV5-4	TRBJ2-3	.	CASRQGWGADTQYF	TGTGCCAGCAGACAGGGGTGGGGGGCAGATACGCAGTATTTT
.	TRBV15	TRBJ1-1	TRBD1	CATSYNRDRGTEAFF	TGTGCCACCAGCTATAACCGGGACAGGGGAACTGAAGCTTTCTTT
few	TRBV2	TRBJ1-6	.	CASTSSGSPLHF	TGTGCCAGCACCAGCAGCGGTTCACCCCTCCACTTT
.	TRBV10-2	TRBJ2-5	.	CASSVSGLETQYF	TGCGCCAGCAGTGTCTCAGGTTTGGAGACCCAGTACTTC
.	TRBV11-3	TRBJ1-1	.	CASSTRGVGTEAFF	TGTGCCAGCAGTACACGGGGGGTGGGGACTGAAGCTTTCTTT
.	TRBV5-4	TRBJ1-2	TRBD1	CASSSPGTGRYGYTF	TGTGCCAGCAGCTCCCCCGGGACAGGCCGCTATGGCTACACCTTC
.	TRBV30	TRBJ1-5	.	CAWSVWSRGANNQPQHF	TGTGCCTGGAGTGTCTGGTCCCGAGGGGCCAACAATCAGCCCCAGCATTTT
once	TRBV4-3	TRBJ1-4	TRBD1	CASSQAVTGTVGEKLFF	TGCGCCAGCAGCCAAGCCGTTACCGGGACAGTGGGGGAAAAACTGTTTTTT
.	TRBV29-1	TRBJ2-3	.	CSVKGGSADTQYF	TGCAGCGTCAAAGGGGGATCAGCGGATACGCAGTATTTT
once	TRBV19	TRBJ2-1	.	CASSTGYNEQFF	TGTGCCAGTAGTACAGGATACAATGAGCAGTTCTTC
.	TRBV20-1	TRBJ2-5	.	CSASDPLGGQETQYF	TGCAGTGCTAGTGACCCCCTTGGTGGTCAAGAGACCCAGTACTTC
.	TRBV20-1	TRBJ2-3	.	CSAREGDTQYF	TGCAGTGCTAGAGAGGGAGATACGCAGTATTTT
.	TRBV6-1	TRBJ1-4	.	CASSALATGPNHEKLFF	TGTGCCAGCAGTGCACTCGCTACGGGTCCCAACCATGAAAAACTGTTTTTT
.	TRBV28	TRBJ1-2	.	CASSSPRGGIYGYTF	TGTGCCAGCAGTTCCCCGCGGGGGGGCATATATGGCTACACCTTC
.	TRBV28	TRBJ1-1	.	CASTSDREAFF	TGTGCCAGCACCTCGGACAGAGAAGCTTTCTTT
.	TRBV7-9	TRBJ2-5	.	CASSLAGLLETQYF	TGTGCCAGCAGCTTAGCCGGATTATTGGAGACCCAGTACTTC
.	TRBV4-2	TRBJ1-2	.	CASSRRAEANYGYTF	TGTGCCAGCAGCCGCCGGGCAGAAGCTAACTATGGCTACACCTTC
.	TRBV6-5	TRBJ2-7	.	CASSTNFRSYEQYF	TGTGCCAGCTCAACGAATTTCAGGTCCTACGAGCAGTACTTC
many	TRBV10-3	TRBJ2-3	.	CAISEGLGDTDTQYF	TGTGCCATCAGTGAAGGCCTGGGGGACACAGATACGCAGTATTTT
.	TRBV29-1	TRBJ1-1	TRBD1	CSGDRGVGPEAFF	TGCAGCGGGGACAGGGGGGTTGGACCTGAAGCTTTCTTT